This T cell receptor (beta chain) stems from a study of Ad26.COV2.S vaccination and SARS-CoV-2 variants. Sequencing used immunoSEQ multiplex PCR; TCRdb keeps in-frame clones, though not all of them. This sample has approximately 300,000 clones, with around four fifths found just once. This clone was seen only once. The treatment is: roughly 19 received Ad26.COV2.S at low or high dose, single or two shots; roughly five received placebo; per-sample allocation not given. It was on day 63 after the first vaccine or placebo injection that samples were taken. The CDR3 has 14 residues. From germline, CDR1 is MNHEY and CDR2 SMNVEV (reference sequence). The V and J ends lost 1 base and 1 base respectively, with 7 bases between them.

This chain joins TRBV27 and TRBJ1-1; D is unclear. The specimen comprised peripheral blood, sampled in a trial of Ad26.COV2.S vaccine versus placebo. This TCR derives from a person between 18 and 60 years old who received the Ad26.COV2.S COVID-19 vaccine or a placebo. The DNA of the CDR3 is TGTGCCAGCAGTTTATTGGGTGCGAACACTGAAGCTTTCTTT. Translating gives CASSLLGANTEAFF.